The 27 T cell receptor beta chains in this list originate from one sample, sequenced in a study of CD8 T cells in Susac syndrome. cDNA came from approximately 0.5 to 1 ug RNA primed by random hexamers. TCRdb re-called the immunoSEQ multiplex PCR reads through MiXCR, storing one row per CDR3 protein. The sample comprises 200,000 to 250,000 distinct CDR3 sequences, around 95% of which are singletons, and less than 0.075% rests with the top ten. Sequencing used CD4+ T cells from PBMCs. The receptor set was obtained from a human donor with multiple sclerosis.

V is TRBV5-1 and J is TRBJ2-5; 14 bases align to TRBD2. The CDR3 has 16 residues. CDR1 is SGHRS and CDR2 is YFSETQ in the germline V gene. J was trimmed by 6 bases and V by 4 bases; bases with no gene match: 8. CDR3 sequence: CASSVGTSGGLKTQYF. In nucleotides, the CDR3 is TGCGCCAGCAGCGTCGGGACTAGCGGGGGTTTGAAGACCCAGTACTTC. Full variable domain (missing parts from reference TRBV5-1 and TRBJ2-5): KAGVTQTPRYLIKTRGQQVTLSCSPISGHRSVSWYQQTPGQGLQFLFEYFSETQRNKGNFPGRFSGRQFSNSRSEMNVSTLELGDSALYLCASSVGTSGGLKTQYFGPGTRLLVL.

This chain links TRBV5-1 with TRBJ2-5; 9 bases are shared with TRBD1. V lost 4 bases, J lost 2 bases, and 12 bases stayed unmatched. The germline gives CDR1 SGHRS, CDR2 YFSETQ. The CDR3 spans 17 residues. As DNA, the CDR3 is TGCGCCAGCAGCACCGGGACAGGGAGGAACAGACAAGAGACCCAGTACTTC. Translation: CASSTGTGRNRQETQYF.

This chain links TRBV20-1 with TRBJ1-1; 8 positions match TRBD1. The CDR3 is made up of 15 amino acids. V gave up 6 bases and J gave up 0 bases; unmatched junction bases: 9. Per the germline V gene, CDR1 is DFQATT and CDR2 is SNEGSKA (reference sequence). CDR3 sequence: CSAMDRDTMNTEAFF. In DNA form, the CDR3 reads TGCAGTGCGATGGACAGGGATACCATGAACACTGAAGCTTTCTTT.

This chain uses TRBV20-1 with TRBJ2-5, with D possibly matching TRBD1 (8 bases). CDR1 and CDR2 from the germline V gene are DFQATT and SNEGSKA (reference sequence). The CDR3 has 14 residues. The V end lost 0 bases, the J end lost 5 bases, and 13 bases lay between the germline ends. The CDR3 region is CSARDRGRGETQYF. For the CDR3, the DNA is TGCAGTGCTAGAGACAGGGGGCGGGGGGAGACCCAGTACTTC.

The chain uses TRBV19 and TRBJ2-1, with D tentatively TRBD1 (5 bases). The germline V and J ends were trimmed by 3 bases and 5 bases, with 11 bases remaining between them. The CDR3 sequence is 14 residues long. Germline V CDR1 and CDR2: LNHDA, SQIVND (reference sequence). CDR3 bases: TGTGCCAGTAGTATGGGGCTCAGGGACAATGAGCAGTTCTTC. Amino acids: CASSMGLRDNEQFF.

In DNA, the CDR3 is TGTGCCAGCAGCACCGACAGGGGTCACGAGCAGTACTTC. Translated: CASSTDRGHEQYF. The chain carries TRBV7-2 and TRBJ2-7, with 8 bases aligning to TRBD1. This CDR3 is built from 13 residues. CDR1 and CDR2 (germline): SGHTA, FQGNSA. V lost 5 bases to trimming and J lost 5 bases; unmatched junction nucleotides: 5.

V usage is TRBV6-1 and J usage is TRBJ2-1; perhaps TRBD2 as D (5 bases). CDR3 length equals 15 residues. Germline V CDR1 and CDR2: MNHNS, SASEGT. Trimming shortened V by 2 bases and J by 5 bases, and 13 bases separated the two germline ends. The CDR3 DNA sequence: TGTGCCAGCAGTGAAAGTTGGCGGGCAGACAATGAGCAGTTCTTC. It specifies CASSESWRADNEQFF.

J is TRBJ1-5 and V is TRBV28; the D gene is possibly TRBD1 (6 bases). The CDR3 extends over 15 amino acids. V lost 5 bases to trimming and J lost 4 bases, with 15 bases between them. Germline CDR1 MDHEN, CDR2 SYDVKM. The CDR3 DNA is TGTGCCAGCAGTCGAACAGGGCTCGGAAATCAGCCCCAGCATTTT. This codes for CASSRTGLGNQPQHF. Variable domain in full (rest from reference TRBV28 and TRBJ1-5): DVKVTQSSRYLVKRTGEKVFLECVQDMDHENMFWYRQDPGLGLRLIYFSYDVKMKEKGDIPEGYSVSREKKERFSLILESASTNQTSMYLCASSRTGLGNQPQHFGDGTRLSIL.

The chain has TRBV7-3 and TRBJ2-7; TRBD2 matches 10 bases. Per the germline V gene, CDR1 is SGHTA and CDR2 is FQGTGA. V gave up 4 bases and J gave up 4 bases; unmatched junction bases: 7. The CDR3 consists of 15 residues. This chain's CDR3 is CASSSPSGSAYEQYV. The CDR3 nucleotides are TGTGCCAGCAGCTCTCCTAGCGGGAGTGCATACGAGCAGTACGTC.

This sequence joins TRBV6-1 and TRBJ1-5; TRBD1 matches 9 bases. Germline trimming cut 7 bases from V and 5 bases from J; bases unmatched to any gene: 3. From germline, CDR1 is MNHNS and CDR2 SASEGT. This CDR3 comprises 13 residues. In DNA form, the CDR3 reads TGTGCCAGCATCCGGGACAGGGATCAGCCCCAGCATTTT. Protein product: CASIRDRDQPQHF.

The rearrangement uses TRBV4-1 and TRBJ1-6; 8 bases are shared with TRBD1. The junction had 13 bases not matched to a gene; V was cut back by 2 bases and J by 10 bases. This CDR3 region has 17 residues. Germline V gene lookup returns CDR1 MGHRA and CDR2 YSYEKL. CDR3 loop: CASSQRSGRQGFSPLHF. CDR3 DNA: TGCGCCAGCAGCCAAAGATCCGGGAGACAGGGGTTCTCACCCCTCCACTTT.

The CDR3 coding sequence is TGCAGTGCCACTCCCGGGACAGGGGCCGATACGCAGTATTTT. It translates to CSATPGTGADTQYF. The gene calls are TRBV20-1 and TRBJ2-3; TRBD1 matches 10 bases. The CDR3 length is 14 residues. After removal of 6 bases from V and 6 bases from J, the junction contained 9 bases not matched to a gene. Germline V gene sequence: CDR1 DFQATT, CDR2 SNEGSKA (reference sequence).

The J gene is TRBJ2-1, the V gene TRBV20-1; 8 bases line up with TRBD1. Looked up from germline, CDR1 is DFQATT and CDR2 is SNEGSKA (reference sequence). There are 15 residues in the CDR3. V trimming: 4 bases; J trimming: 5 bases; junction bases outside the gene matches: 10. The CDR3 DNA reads TGCAGTGCTATCATCCTTGGACAGGGTAACAATGAGCAGTTCTTC. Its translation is CSAIILGQGNNEQFF.

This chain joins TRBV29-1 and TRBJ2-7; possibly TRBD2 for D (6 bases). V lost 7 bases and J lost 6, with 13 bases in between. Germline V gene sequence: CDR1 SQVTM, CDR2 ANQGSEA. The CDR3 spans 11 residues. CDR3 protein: CSALRGGEQYV. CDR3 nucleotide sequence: TGCAGCGCCCTGAGGGGAGGCGAGCAGTACGTC.

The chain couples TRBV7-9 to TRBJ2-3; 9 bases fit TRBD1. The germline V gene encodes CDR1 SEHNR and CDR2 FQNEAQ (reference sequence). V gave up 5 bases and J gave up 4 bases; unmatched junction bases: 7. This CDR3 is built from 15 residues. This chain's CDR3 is CASSPGQGRSDTQYF. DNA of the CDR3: TGTGCCAGCAGCCCGGGACAGGGCCGGTCAGATACGCAGTATTTT. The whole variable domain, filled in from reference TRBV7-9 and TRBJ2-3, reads DTGVSQNPRHKITKRGQNVTFRCDPISEHNRLYWYRQTLGQGPEFLTYFQNEAQLEKSRLLSDRFSAERPKGSFSTLEIQRTEQGDSAMYLCASSPGQGRSDTQYFGPGTRLTVL.

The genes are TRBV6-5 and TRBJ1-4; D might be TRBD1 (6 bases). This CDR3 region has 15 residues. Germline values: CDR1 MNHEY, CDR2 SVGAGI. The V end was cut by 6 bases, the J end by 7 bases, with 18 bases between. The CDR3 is CASRSQQGGGEKLFF. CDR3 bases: TGTGCCAGCAGATCTCAACAGGGAGGGGGTGAAAAACTGTTTTTT.

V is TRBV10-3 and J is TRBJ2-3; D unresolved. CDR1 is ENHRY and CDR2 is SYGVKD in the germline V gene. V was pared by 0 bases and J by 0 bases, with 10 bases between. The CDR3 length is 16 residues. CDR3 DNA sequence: TGTGCCATCAGTGAGTCGTTCCAGTCTAGCACAGATACGCAGTATTTT. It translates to CAISESFQSSTDTQYF.

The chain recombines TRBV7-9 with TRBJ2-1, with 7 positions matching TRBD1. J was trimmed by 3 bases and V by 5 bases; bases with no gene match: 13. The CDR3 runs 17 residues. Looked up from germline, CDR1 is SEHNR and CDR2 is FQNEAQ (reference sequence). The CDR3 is CASSPRTGRTLYNEQFF. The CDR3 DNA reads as TGTGCCAGCAGCCCCCGGACAGGCAGGACCCTCTACAATGAGCAGTTCTTC.

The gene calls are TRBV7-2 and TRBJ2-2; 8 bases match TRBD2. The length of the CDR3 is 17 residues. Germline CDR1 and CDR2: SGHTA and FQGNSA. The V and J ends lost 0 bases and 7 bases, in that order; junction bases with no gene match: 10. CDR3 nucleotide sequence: TGTGCCAGCAGCTTAGCAGGGCGCGGGGGGCAGGGCGGGGAGCTGTTTTTT. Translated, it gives CASSLAGRGGQGGELFF. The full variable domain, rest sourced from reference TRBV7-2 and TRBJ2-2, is GAGVSQSPSNKVTEKGKDVELRCDPISGHTALYWYRQSLGQGLEFLIYFQGNSAPDKSGLPSDRFSAERTGGSVSTLTIQRTQQEDSAVYLCASSLAGRGGQGGELFFGEGSRLTVL.

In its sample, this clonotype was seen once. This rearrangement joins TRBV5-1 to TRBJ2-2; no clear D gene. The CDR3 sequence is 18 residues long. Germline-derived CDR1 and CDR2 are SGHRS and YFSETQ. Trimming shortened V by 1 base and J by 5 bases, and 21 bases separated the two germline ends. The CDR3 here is CASSLRVPTRNNTGELFF. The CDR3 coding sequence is TGCGCCAGCAGCTTGCGTGTGCCGACACGAAACAATACCGGGGAGCTGTTTTTT.

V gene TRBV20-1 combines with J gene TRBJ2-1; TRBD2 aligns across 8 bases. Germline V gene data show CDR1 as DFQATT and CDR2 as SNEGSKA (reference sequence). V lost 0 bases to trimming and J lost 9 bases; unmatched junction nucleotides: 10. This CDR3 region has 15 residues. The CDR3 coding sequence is TGCAGTGCTAGAGATCGGTCGGGAGGGCCATTTGAGCAGTTCTTC. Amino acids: CSARDRSGGPFEQFF.

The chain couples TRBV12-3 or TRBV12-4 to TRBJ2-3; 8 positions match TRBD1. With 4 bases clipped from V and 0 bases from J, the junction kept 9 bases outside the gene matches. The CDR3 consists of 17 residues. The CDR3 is CASSSGGTGPSTDTQYF. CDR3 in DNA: TGTGCCAGCAGTTCAGGAGGGACAGGCCCGAGCACAGATACGCAGTATTTT.

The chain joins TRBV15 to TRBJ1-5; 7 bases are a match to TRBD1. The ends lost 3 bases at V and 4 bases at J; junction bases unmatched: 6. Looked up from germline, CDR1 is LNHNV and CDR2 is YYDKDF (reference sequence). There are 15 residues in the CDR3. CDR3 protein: CATSSEQGSNQPQHF. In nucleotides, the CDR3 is TGTGCCACCAGCAGTGAACAGGGGTCGAATCAGCCCCAGCATTTT. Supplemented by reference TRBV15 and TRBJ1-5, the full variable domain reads DAMVIQNPRYQVTQFGKPVTLSCSQTLNHNVMYWYQQKSSQAPKLLFHYYDKDFNNEADTPDNFQSRRPNTSFCFLDIRSPGLGDTAMYLCATSSEQGSNQPQHFGDGTRLSIL.

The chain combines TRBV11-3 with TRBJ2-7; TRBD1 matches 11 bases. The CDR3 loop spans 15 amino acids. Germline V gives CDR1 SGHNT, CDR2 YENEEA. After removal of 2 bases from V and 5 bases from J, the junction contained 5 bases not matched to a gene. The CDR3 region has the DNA TGTGCCAGCAGCTTATCGGGACAGGGGGAGGACGAGCAGTACTTC. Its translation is CASSLSGQGEDEQYF.

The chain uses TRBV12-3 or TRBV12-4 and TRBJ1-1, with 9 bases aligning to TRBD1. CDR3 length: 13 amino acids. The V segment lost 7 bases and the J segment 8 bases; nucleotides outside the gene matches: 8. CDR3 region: CASIADRGGEAFF. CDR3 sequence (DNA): TGTGCCAGCATTGCGGACAGGGGAGGCGAAGCTTTCTTT.

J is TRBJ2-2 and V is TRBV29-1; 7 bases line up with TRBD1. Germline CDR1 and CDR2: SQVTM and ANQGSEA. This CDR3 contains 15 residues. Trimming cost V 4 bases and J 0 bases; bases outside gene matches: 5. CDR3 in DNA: TGCAGCGTTGTTCCGGGACAGTCGAACACCGGGGAGCTGTTTTTT. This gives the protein CSVVPGQSNTGELFF.

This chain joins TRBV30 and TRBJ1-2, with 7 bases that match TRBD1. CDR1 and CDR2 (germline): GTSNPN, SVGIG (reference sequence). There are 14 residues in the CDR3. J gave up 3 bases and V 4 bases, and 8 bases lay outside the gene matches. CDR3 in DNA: TGTGCCTGGACAAGGGGGCAGGGGTACTATGGCTACACCTTC. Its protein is CAWTRGQGYYGYTF.